A selection of T cell receptor beta chains follows, all from one sample in a study of blood T cell repertoires in COVID-19. Data came from immunoSEQ multiplex PCR; TCRdb stores just in-frame clones and leaves some out. The profile covers about 120,000 clones, with 70% to 85% appearing a single time and 7% to 9.5% taken by the ten largest. The sequencing input was peripheral blood. The receptors come from a man between 65 and 85 years old with active or convalescent COVID-19. Both conserved end residues are part of each CDR3. Where a row states a size, it is once, few, many or the class of an expanded clone; other rows omit it.

V gene	J gene	clone size	CDR3 protein
TRBV27	TRBJ2-3	.	CASSTLARTDTQYF
TRBV6-5	TRBJ1-4	.	CASSPTYTNEKLFF
TRBV9	TRBJ1-2	.	CASSSTGGGYGYTF
TRBV5-6	TRBJ2-2	once	CASSLGHAGRTGELFF
TRBV6-2/TRBV6-3	TRBJ1-1	.	CASSYSLRTGRSMNTEAFF
TRBV5-4	TRBJ2-4	.	CASSLRPSGGALDIQYF
TRBV11-3	TRBJ2-1	.	CASSLTSGRAVNEQFF
TRBV5-1	TRBJ2-2	.	CASSSLRTGELFF
TRBV3-1/TRBV3-2	TRBJ1-1	.	CASTTTGSSEAFF
TRBV5-4	TRBJ1-6	.	CASSLFPGHPKNLNSPLHF
TRBV7-2	TRBJ2-5	.	CASSQQETQYF
TRBV18	TRBJ1-3	.	CASSPPSGVFGNTIYF
TRBV19	TRBJ1-2	few	CASSIEAGAGGYTF
TRBV24-1	TRBJ2-5	few	CATSDPGGQGQTQYF
TRBV12-3/TRBV12-4	TRBJ1-3	few	CAAGRGGNTIYF
TRBV7-3	TRBJ1-4	once	CASSSRDSQTLATNEKLFF
TRBV6-1	TRBJ2-7	.	CASSEVLQGSYEQYF
TRBV7-2	TRBJ2-7	.	CASRSGTGSYEQYF
TRBV10-3	TRBJ2-1	few	CAVWGLATNEQFF
TRBV6-5	TRBJ1-2	.	CASSSGTGNYGYTF
TRBV2	TRBJ2-5	.	CASHQDRAAGETQYF
TRBV20-1	TRBJ2-1	.	CSASSLANSNEQFF
TRBV7-2	TRBJ1-1	.	CASSSQGYTEAFF
TRBV7-3	TRBJ2-7	.	CASSQLAGGLEQYF
TRBV11-2	TRBJ2-1	.	CASSLVLVNEQFF
TRBV10-3	TRBJ2-7	.	CAISESRGSGSYEQYF
TRBV7-8	TRBJ2-1	.	CASIKSGLADLYNEQFF
TRBV6-5	TRBJ1-2	once	CASITGTRVYGYTF
TRBV10-3	TRBJ2-7	.	CAISGTGNSYEQYF
TRBV18	TRBJ2-1	.	CASSPSGGINEQFF
TRBV6-2/TRBV6-3	TRBJ2-7	.	CASSYTLGGISYEQYF
TRBV28	TRBJ1-1	few	CASSRGTERAFF
TRBV11-3	TRBJ2-1	once	CASSPHGTSVTSYNEQFF
TRBV5-1	TRBJ2-7	.	CASSLEQASYEQYF
TRBV24-1	TRBJ2-7	.	CATSDSRPGQGTYEQYF
TRBV7-2	TRBJ1-3	.	CASREGQGIGNTIYF
TRBV5-1	TRBJ2-1	.	CASNRPGYNEQFF
TRBV28	TRBJ2-5	.	CASTSRGFGETQYF
TRBV11-3	TRBJ2-7	.	CASSSHSEQYF
TRBV6-1	TRBJ1-1	.	CASSEALLERPNTEAFF